Shown below are 21 T cell receptor beta chains from a single sample sequenced in a study of shared clonotypes between healthy human individuals. Produced via immunoSEQ multiplex PCR; TCRdb's table is partial and in-frame only. Among just over 2,000,000 clones listed, approximately 94% were seen once. Naive CD8 cells lacked CD45RO and underwent positive selection for CCR7, leaving out terminally differentiated effector memory CD45RA+ cells. The sample comprised naive CD8+ T cells sorted from blood. These receptors originate from a man aged 18 to 30 in good health.

V usage is TRBV27 and J usage is TRBJ2-1, with 9 bases fitting TRBD1. The CDR3 length is 17 residues. The trim removed 4 bases at V and 6 bases at J, leaving 13 bases unmatched. From germline, CDR1 is MNHEY and CDR2 SMNVEV (reference sequence). The CDR3 region has the DNA TGTGCCAGCAGTTCCCGCTTTGCGGGACAGGGACCCAATGAGCAGTTCTTC. This translates into CASSSRFAGQGPNEQFF.

This chain connects TRBV27 to TRBJ2-7; unclear D gene. The V gene's germline CDR1 is MNHEY and CDR2 SMNVEV (reference sequence). Trimming stripped 3 bases from V and 3 bases from J, with 12 bases between. This CDR3 has 14 residues. The CDR3 DNA is TGTGCCAGCAGTTTTGGGTCCTTGGGCTACGAGCAGTACTTC. It specifies CASSFGSLGYEQYF.

This clone was counted a single time. The chain is built from TRBV19 and TRBJ1-1; the D is unclear. The length of the CDR3 is 13 residues. Germline lookup yields CDR1 LNHDA and CDR2 SQIVND (reference sequence). V lost 8 bases, J lost 0 bases, and 10 bases lay in between. The CDR3 loop reads CASGRLMNTEAFF. In DNA, the CDR3 is TGTGCCAGTGGTCGGCTGATGAACACTGAAGCTTTCTTT.

The rearrangement joins TRBV7-2 to TRBJ2-3; a possible D gene is TRBD2 (5 bases). Germline values: CDR1 SGHTA, CDR2 FQGNSA. The CDR3 has 15 residues. The germline V and J ends were trimmed by 5 bases and 0 bases, with 12 bases remaining between them. Here the CDR3 reads CASSPTRASTDTQYF. CDR3 DNA sequence: TGTGCCAGCAGCCCCACTAGGGCTAGCACAGATACGCAGTATTTT.

Only a few counts were recorded for this clone. Other nucleotide sequences from this sample produce the same CDR3. V is TRBV11-3 and J is TRBJ2-3, with 12 positions matching TRBD2. This CDR3 is built from 16 residues. J was trimmed by 1 base and V by 5 bases; bases with no gene match: 4. Germline V gene data show CDR1 as SGHNT and CDR2 as YENEEA. The CDR3 loop is CASSTRLAGGTDTQYF. Here the CDR3 DNA reads TGTGCCAGCAGCACCCGACTAGCGGGGGGCACAGATACGCAGTATTTT.

This sequence joins TRBV9 and TRBJ1-1, with TRBD1 as a possible D gene (6 bases). The CDR3 extends over 13 amino acids. CDR1 and CDR2 from the germline V gene are SGDLS and YYNGEE. The ends were cut back, 0 bases at V and 10 bases at J, with 13 bases in the middle. The CDR3 here is CASSVGAGVGAFF. In DNA, the CDR3 is TGTGCCAGCAGCGTAGGAGCAGGGGTGGGAGCTTTCTTT.

The chain uses TRBV6-6 and TRBJ1-4; D is unresolved. V was clipped by 0 bases and J by 11 bases, with 10 bases between them. This CDR3 is built from 13 residues. Germline-derived CDR1 and CDR2 are MNHNY and SVGAGI (reference sequence). This CDR3 reads CASSYSLGGKLFF. CDR3 DNA: TGTGCCAGCAGTTACTCTCTGGGTGGGAAACTGTTTTTT.

This clone was observed a handful of times. The chain has TRBV19 and TRBJ1-1; D is undetermined. Per germline, CDR1 LNHDA and CDR2 SQIVND (reference sequence). The V and J ends lost 7 bases and 1 base respectively, with 13 bases between them. The CDR3 spans 14 residues. The CDR3, as DNA: TGTGCCAGTACCCCCCCCGGACGGAACACTGAAGCTTTCTTT. This encodes CASTPPGRNTEAFF.

Comment on this clone: The junction does not match germline at one end; this may be a read error. The rearrangement uses TRBV4-3 and TRBJ2-2; 7 positions agree with TRBD1. The germline V gene has CDR1 LGHNA and CDR2 YSLEER. The CDR3 extends over 16 amino acids. DNA for the CDR3: TGCGCCAGCAGCCAATGGGGGACAGAGGTACACCGGGGAGCTGTTTTT. It codes for CASSQWGTEVHRGAVF.

This clone was seen a single time. V and J are TRBV4-1 and TRBJ2-3; D remains unclear. The V and J ends lost 1 base and 0 bases respectively, with 17 bases between them. CDR3 size: 18 residues. Germline V CDR1 and CDR2: MGHRA, YSYEKL. CDR3: CASSQGYSESPSTDTQYF. The DNA for the CDR3 is TGCGCCAGCAGCCAAGGCTACTCCGAATCCCCTAGCACAGATACGCAGTATTTT.

The chain couples TRBV9 to TRBJ2-3; TRBD2 matches 10 bases. The CDR3 covers 18 residues. CDR1 and CDR2 (germline): SGDLS, YYNGEE. The trim removed 3 bases at V and 4 bases at J, leaving 14 bases unmatched. The CDR3 sequence: CASSGDSGRYISADTQYF. Written as DNA, the CDR3 is TGTGCCAGCAGCGGGGATAGCGGGAGGTATATTAGCGCAGATACGCAGTATTTT.

This chain connects TRBV2 to TRBJ1-1, with D possibly TRBD1 on 6 matching bases. Germline CDR1 and CDR2: SNHLY and FYNNEI. The CDR3 extends over 13 amino acids. V gave up 7 bases and J gave up 1 base, with 10 bases separating them. CDR3 protein: CASIATGNTEAFF. In nucleotides, the CDR3 is TGTGCCAGCATCGCGACAGGGAACACTGAAGCTTTCTTT.

This clone was picked up a small number of times. The V gene is TRBV2, the J gene TRBJ2-5; TRBD2 matches 16 bases. Germline CDR1 reads SNHLY; CDR2 reads FYNNEI. Trimming cost V 7 bases and J 0 bases; bases outside gene matches: 8. This CDR3 has 18 residues. In DNA form, the CDR3 reads TGTGCCAGCACCGGGACTAGCGGGGGGGATACGTACCAAGAGACCCAGTACTTC. It codes for CASTGTSGGDTYQETQYF.

This clone has only one observation. This chain links TRBV9 with TRBJ2-3; TRBD2 might be the D (5 bases). With 4 bases removed from V and 3 bases from J, the gap between germline ends came to 18 bases. CDR3 length: 16 amino acids. From germline, CDR1 is SGDLS and CDR2 YYNGEE. The CDR3 loop reads CASSPPLEGVTDTQYF. In DNA form, the CDR3 reads TGTGCCAGCAGCCCTCCCCTTGAGGGAGTAACAGATACGCAGTATTTT.

This clone was detected only once. The sample holds other DNA sequences that translate to the same CDR3. V and J are TRBV9 and TRBJ2-7; D assignment may be TRBD1 or TRBD2 (5 bases each). The CDR3 spans 14 residues. From germline, CDR1 is SGDLS and CDR2 YYNGEE. Trimming cost V 0 bases and J 7 bases, with 14 bases left between them. CDR3 sequence reads: CASSVGGGTGEQYF. The CDR3 DNA is TGTGCCAGCAGCGTAGGGGGCGGAACGGGAGAGCAGTACTTC. Variable domain in full (rest from reference TRBV9 and TRBJ2-7): DSGVTQTPKHLITATGQRVTLRCSPRSGDLSVYWYQQSLDQGLQFLIQYYNGEERAKGNILERFSAQQFPDLHSELNLSSLELGDSALYFCASSVGGGTGEQYFGPGTRLTVT.

The chain has TRBV29-1 and TRBJ1-1; D ambiguous. The V and J ends lost 7 bases and 4 bases respectively, with 16 bases between them. Germline lookup yields CDR1 SQVTM and CDR2 ANQGSEA. The CDR3 length is 13 residues. CDR3 sequence (DNA): TGCAGCGCCGGAGAAGCGGAGCGCACTGAAGCTTTCTTT. It is translated as CSAGEAERTEAFF.

V is TRBV4-1 and J is TRBJ2-7; TRBD1 is a possible D gene (5 bases). This CDR3 comprises 16 residues. V shed 0 bases and J shed 2 bases, with 14 bases lying between them. Germline-derived CDR1 and CDR2 are MGHRA and YSYEKL. CDR3 nucleotide sequence: TGCGCCAGCAGCCAAGAAGGCTACTTGACAGCCTACGAGCAGTACTTC. It is translated as CASSQEGYLTAYEQYF.

V is TRBV6-6 and J is TRBJ2-7; D not resolved. V was shortened by 6 bases and J by 0 bases, with 12 bases between the two germline ends. There are 14 residues in the CDR3. Germline CDR1 is MNHNY and CDR2 is SVGAGI (reference sequence). The CDR3 here is CASRPRGASYEQYF. The CDR3 bases are TGTGCCAGCAGACCCCGTGGAGCCTCCTACGAGCAGTACTTC.

The genes are TRBV27 and TRBJ2-2, with TRBD1 matching 8 bases. The V and J ends lost 5 bases and 5 bases, in that order; junction bases with no gene match: 13. Per germline, CDR1 MNHEY and CDR2 SMNVEV (reference sequence). This CDR3 spans 17 amino acids. The CDR3 DNA follows: TGTGCCAGCAGTCCACAGGGGGTGTCGCGTATTACCGGGGAGCTGTTTTTT. This sequence encodes CASSPQGVSRITGELFF.

The chain couples TRBV5-1 to TRBJ1-1; 7 bases are shared with TRBD1. Germline loops: CDR1 SGHRS, CDR2 YFSETQ. V lost 4 bases, J lost 1 base, and 7 bases stayed unmatched. The CDR3 sequence is 15 residues long. CDR3 loop: CASSGRQGANTEAFF. The CDR3 DNA reads TGCGCCAGCAGCGGCCGACAGGGAGCGAACACTGAAGCTTTCTTT.

The chain recombines TRBV5-1 with TRBJ2-5, with D tentatively TRBD1 or TRBD2 (6 bases each). Germline lookup yields CDR1 SGHRS and CDR2 YFSETQ. Trimming removed 4 bases at V and 4 bases at J, with 14 bases between. CDR3 length equals 14 residues. CDR3 nucleotides: TGCGCCAGCAGCACTTACGGGGGCCGAGAGACCCAGTACTTC. It yields the protein CASSTYGGRETQYF.